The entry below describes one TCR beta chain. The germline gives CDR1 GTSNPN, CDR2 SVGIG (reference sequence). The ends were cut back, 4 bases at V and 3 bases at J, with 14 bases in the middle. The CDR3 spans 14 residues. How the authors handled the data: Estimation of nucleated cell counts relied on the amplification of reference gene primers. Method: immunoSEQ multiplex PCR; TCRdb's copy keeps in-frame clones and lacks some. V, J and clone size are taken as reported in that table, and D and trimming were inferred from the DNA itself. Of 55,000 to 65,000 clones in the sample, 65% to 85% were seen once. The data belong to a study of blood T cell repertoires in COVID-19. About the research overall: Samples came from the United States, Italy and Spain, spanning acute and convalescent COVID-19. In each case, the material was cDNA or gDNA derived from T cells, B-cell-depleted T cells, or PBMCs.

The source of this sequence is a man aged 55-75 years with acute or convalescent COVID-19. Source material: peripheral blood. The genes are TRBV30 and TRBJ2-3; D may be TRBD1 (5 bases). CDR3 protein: CAWMGRVVTDTQYF. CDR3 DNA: TGTGCCTGGATGGGCAGGGTCGTGACAGATACGCAGTATTTT.